This TCR beta chain was found in a study of blood T cell repertoires in COVID-19. The wider study: Both acute and convalescent COVID-19 samples were obtained from the United States, Italy and Spain.

The data were produced by immunoSEQ multiplex PCR, yet TCRdb's version contains in-frame clones alone and is incomplete. Of over 200,000 clones listed, 75% to 90% are singletons. Germline values: CDR1 SGHAT, CDR2 FQNNGV. The CDR3 is 18 residues long. V gave up 1 base and J gave up 1 base, with 17 bases separating them. The receptor's source is a human donor in a cohort sampled during active COVID-19. This chain joins TRBV11-2 and TRBJ2-1; D is perhaps TRBD1 (6 bases). Sequenced material: peripheral blood. This chain's CDR3 is CASSLVPPRGQSYNEQFF. The CDR3 DNA sequence: TGTGCCAGCAGCTTAGTCCCCCCCAGGGGACAATCCTACAATGAGCAGTTCTTC.